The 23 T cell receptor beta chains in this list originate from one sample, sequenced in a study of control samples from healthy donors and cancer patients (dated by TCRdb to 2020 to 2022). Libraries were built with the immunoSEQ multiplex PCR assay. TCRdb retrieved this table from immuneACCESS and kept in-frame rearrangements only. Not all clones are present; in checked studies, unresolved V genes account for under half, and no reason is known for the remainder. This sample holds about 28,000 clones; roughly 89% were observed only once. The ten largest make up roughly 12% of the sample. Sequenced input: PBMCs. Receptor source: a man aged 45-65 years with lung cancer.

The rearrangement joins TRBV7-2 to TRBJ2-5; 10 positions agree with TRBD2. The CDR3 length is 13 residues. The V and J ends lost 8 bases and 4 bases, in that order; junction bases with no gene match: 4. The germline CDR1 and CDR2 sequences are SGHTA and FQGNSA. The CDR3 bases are TGTGCCAGCCGCCTAGCGGGGGCAGAGACCCAGTACTTC. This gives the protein CASRLAGAETQYF.

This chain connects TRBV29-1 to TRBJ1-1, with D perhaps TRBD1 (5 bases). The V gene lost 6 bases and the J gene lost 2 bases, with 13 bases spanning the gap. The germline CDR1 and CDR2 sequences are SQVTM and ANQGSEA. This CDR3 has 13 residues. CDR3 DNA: TGCAGCGTCTCACAGGTTCTAAACACTGAAGCTTTCTTT. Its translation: CSVSQVLNTEAFF.

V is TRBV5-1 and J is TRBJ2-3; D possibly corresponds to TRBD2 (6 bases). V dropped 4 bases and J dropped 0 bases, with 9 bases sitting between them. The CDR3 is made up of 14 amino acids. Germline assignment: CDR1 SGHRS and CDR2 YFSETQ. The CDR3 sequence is CASSPGVSTDTQYF. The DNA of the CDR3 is TGCGCCAGCAGCCCGGGGGTCAGCACAGATACGCAGTATTTT. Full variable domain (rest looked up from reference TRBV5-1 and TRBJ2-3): KAGVTQTPRYLIKTRGQQVTLSCSPISGHRSVSWYQQTPGQGLQFLFEYFSETQRNKGNFPGRFSGRQFSNSRSEMNVSTLELGDSALYLCASSPGVSTDTQYFGPGTRLTVL.

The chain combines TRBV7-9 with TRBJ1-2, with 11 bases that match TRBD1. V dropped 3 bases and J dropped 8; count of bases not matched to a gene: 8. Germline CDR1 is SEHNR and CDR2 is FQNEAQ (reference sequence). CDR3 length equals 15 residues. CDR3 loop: CASSFWGQGEEGYTF. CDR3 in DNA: TGTGCCAGCAGCTTCTGGGGACAGGGGGAGGAAGGCTACACCTTC.

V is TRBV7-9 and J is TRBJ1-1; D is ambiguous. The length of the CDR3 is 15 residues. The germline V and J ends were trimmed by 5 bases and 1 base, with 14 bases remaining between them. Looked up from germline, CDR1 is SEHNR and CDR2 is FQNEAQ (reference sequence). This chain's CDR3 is CASSDYALRNTEAFF. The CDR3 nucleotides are TGTGCCAGCAGCGATTACGCCCTTCGGAACACTGAAGCTTTCTTT.

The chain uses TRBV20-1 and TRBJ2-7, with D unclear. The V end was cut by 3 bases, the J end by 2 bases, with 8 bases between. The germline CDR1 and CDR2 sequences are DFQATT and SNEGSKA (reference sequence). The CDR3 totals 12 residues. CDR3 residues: CSASSVTYEQYF. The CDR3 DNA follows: TGCAGTGCTAGTAGTGTTACCTACGAGCAGTACTTC.

The CDR3 region has the DNA TGTGCCAGCAGCCTAGGAGGCGGAGGGTTCTACGAGCAGTACTTC. This gives the protein CASSLGGGGFYEQYF. The J gene is TRBJ2-7, the V gene TRBV7-2; tentatively, D is TRBD2 (6 bases). V lost 5 bases to trimming and J lost 3 bases, with 17 bases between them. CDR3 length: 15 residues. CDR1 and CDR2 (germline): SGHTA, FQGNSA.

The CDR3 is CASSHNRGAWQPQHF. In nucleotides, the CDR3 is TGTGCCAGCAGCCACAACAGGGGCGCGTGGCAGCCCCAGCATTTT. The chain uses TRBV28 and TRBJ1-5, with TRBD1 identical over 7 bases. The germline V gene encodes CDR1 MDHEN and CDR2 SYDVKM. J lost 7 bases, V lost 6 bases, and 12 bases had no gene match. This CDR3 has 15 amino acids.

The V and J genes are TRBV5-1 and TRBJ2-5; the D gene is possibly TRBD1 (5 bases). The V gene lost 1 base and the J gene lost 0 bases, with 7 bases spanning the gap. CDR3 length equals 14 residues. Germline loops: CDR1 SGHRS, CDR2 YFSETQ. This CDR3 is CASSLSGYQETQYF. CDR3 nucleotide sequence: TGCGCCAGCAGCTTGTCAGGGTACCAAGAGACCCAGTACTTC. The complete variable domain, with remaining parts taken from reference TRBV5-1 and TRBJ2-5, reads KAGVTQTPRYLIKTRGQQVTLSCSPISGHRSVSWYQQTPGQGLQFLFEYFSETQRNKGNFPGRFSGRQFSNSRSEMNVSTLELGDSALYLCASSLSGYQETQYFGPGTRLLVL.

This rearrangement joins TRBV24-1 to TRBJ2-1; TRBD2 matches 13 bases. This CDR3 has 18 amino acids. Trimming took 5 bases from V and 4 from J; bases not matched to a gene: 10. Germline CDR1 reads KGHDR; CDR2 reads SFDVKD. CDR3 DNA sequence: TGTGCCACCAGTGGGACTAGCGGGGGTCCTCAGGATTACAATGAGCAGTTCTTC. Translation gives CATSGTSGGPQDYNEQFF.

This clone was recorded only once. The CDR3 reads CASSLDLFGYTF. The CDR3 DNA reads TGTGCCAGCAGCTTAGATCTCTTTGGCTACACCTTC. The chain recombines TRBV7-2 with TRBJ1-2; D remains unclear. The V end was cut by 1 base, the J end by 7 bases, with 7 bases between. The V gene's germline CDR1 is SGHTA and CDR2 FQGNSA. CDR3 length: 12 residues. Drawing the rest from reference TRBV7-2 and TRBJ1-2, the complete variable domain is GAGVSQSPSNKVTEKGKDVELRCDPISGHTALYWYRQSLGQGLEFLIYFQGNSAPDKSGLPSDRFSAERTGGSVSTLTIQRTQQEDSAVYLCASSLDLFGYTFGSGTRLTVV.

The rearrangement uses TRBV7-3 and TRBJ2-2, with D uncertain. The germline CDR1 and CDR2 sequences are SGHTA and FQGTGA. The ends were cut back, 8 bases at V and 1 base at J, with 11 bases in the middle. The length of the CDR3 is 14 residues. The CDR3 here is CASARAGNTGELFF. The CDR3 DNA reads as TGTGCCAGCGCCCGGGCAGGGAACACCGGGGAGCTGTTTTTT. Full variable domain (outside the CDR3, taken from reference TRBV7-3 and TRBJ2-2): GAGVSQTPSNKVTEKGKYVELRCDPISGHTALYWYRQSLGQGPEFLIYFQGTGAADDSGLPNDRFFAVRPEGSVSTLKIQRTERGDSAVYLCASARAGNTGELFFGEGSRLTVL.

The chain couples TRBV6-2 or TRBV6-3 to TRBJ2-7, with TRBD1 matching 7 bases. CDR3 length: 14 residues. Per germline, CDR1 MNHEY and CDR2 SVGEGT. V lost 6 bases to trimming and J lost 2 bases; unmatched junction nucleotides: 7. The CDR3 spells CASSLQGLTYEQYF. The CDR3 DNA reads TGTGCCAGCAGCCTACAGGGGCTTACCTACGAGCAGTACTTC.

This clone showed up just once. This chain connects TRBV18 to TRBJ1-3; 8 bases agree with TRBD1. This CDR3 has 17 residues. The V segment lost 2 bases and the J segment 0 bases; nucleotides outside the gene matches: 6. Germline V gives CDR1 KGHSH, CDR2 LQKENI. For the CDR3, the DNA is TGTGCCAGCTCACCAAGCCAGGGGGCTAACTCTGGAAACACCATATATTTT. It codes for CASSPSQGANSGNTIYF. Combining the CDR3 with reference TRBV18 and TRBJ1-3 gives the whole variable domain NAGVMQNPRHLVRRRGQEARLRCSPMKGHSHVYWYRQLPEEGLKFMVYLQKENIIDESGMPKERFSAEFPKEGPSILRIQQVVRGDSAAYFCASSPSQGANSGNTIYFGEGSWLTVV.

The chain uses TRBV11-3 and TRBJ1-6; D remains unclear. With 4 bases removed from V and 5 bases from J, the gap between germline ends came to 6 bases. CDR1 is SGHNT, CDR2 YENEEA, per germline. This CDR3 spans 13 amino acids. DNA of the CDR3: TGTGCCAGCAGCTATTTCCATAATTCACCCCTCCACTTT. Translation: CASSYFHNSPLHF.

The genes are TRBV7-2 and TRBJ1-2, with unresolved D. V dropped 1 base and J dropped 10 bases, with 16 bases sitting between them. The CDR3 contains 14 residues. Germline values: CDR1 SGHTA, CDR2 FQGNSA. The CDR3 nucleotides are TGTGCCAGCAGCTTAGATCTCAGCTCTATGGACTACACCTTC. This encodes CASSLDLSSMDYTF.

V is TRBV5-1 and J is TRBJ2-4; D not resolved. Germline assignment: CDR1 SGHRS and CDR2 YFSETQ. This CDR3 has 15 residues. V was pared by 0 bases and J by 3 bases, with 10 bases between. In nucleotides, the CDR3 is TGCGCCAGCAGCTTGGATGGCGTCAGCAAAAACATTCAGTACTTC. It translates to CASSLDGVSKNIQYF. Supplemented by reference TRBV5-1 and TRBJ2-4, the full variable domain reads KAGVTQTPRYLIKTRGQQVTLSCSPISGHRSVSWYQQTPGQGLQFLFEYFSETQRNKGNFPGRFSGRQFSNSRSEMNVSTLELGDSALYLCASSLDGVSKNIQYFGAGTRLSVL.

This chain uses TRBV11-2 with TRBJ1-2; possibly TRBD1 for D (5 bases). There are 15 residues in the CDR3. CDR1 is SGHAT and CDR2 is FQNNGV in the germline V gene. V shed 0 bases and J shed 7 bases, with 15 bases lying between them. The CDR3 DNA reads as TGTGCCAGCAGCTTAGATTGGGACTCCGCCTCTGGCTACACCTTC. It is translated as CASSLDWDSASGYTF.

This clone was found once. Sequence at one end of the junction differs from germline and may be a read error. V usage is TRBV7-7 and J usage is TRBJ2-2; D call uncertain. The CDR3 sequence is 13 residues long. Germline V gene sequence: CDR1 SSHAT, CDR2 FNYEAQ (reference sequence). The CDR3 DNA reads TGTGCTAGCAGCTTAGTATGGGGCGGGGAGCTGTTTTTT. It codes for CASSLVWGGELFF.

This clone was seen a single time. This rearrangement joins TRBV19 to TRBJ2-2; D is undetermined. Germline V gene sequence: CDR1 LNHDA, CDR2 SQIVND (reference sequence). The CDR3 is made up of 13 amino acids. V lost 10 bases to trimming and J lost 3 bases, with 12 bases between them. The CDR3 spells CAILVLDTGELFF. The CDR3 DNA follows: TGTGCCATCCTGGTCTTGGACACCGGGGAGCTGTTTTTT.

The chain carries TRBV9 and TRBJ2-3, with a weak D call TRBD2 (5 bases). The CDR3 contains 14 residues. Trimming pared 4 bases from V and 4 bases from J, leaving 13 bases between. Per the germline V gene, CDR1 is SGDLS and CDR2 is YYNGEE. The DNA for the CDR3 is TGTGCCAGCAGCACGTGGACTGGCCCAGATACGCAGTATTTT. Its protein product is CASSTWTGPDTQYF. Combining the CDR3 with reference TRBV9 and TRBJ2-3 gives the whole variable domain DSGVTQTPKHLITATGQRVTLRCSPRSGDLSVYWYQQSLDQGLQFLIQYYNGEERAKGNILERFSAQQFPDLHSELNLSSLELGDSALYFCASSTWTGPDTQYFGPGTRLTVL.

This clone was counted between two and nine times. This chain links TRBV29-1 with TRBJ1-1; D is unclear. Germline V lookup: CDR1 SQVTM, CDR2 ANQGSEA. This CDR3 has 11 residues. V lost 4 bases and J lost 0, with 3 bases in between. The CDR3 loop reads CSVGVNTEAFF. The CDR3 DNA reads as TGCAGCGTTGGGGTGAACACTGAAGCTTTCTTT. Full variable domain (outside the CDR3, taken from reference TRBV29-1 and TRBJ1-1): SAVISQKPSRDICQRGTSLTIQCQVDSQVTMMFWYRQQPGQSLTLIATANQGSEATYESGFVIDKFPISRPNLTFSTLTVSNMSPEDSSIYLCSVGVNTEAFFGQGTRLTVV.

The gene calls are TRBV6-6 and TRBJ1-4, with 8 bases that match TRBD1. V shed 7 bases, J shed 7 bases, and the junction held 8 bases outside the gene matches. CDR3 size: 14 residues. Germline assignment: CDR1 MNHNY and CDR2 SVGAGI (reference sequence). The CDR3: CASIDSTGAEKLFF. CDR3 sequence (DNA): TGTGCCAGCATTGATTCGACAGGGGCTGAAAAACTGTTTTTT.